This T cell receptor beta chain is drawn from a study of OX40 agonist ivuxolimab in advanced cancers. Background for the entire study: Ivuxolimab, which targeted the costimulatory receptor OX40 (CD134), was an agonistic, fully human IgG2 monoclonal antibody. Peripheral TCRbeta sequencing aimed to test whether ivuxolimab altered TCR sequence diversity and caused clonal T-cell expansion. Among the roughly 50 dose-escalation patients, about 20 had hepatocellular carcinoma, approximately 15 melanoma, 9 renal cell carcinoma and 9 head and neck cancer. The paper describes the monotherapy dose-escalation part (N = 52 patients) of the phase I trial of ivuxolimab. Intravenous ivuxolimab was administered to patients every 2 weeks at six dose levels: 0.01, 0.1, 0.3, 1.5, 3 and 10 mg/kg. Patients were allowed to have had prior anti-PD-1, anti-PD-L1 or anti-CTLA-4 therapy, and 40% of the dose-escalation patients had been treated with checkpoint inhibitors. Partial responses were achieved by three dose-escalation patients, of whom one had hepatocellular carcinoma and two had cutaneous melanoma. The dose-escalation cohort was about 83% male with a mean age of roughly 62 years, ranging from roughly 20 to 80.

As regards this clone: Its target antigen remains unknown. No much larger clone exists at a distance of one base, and base qualities are not known.

Patients with autoimmune disease history or receiving systemic immunosuppression were excluded from the trial. Peripheral blood for TCR sequencing was drawn from every dose cohort at baseline, at cycle 4 day 1 and at cycle 7 day 1. Samples came from an open-label, multicenter, first-in-human phase I dose-escalation trial of ivuxolimab. Adults with locally advanced or metastatic head and neck squamous cell, hepatocellular, melanoma or renal cell carcinoma were enrolled in the trial. Before TCR sequencing, CD4+ T cells and CD8+ T cells were sorted from peripheral blood as separate populations. To sequence the TCRbeta CDR3 region, genomic DNA was isolated from the sorted cells. The immunoSEQ Assay was used for sequencing of TCRbeta CDR3 regions. This is the immuneACCESS table as TCRdb keeps it, with only in-frame sequences that have V and J called. A part of the clones is gone; compared with another copy, unresolved V genes explain less than half, and the rest is unexplained. The sample contains about 110,000 clones, 80% to 95% of them found a single time. Of the sample, over 0.6% is held by the ten largest clones.

Study-wide findings and limitations: Clonal expansion of both CD4+ and CD8+ blood T cells was observed from baseline to week 6 at doses 0.1 to 3.0 mg/kg. Partial responders in the 0.1-3.0 mg/kg groups had among the lowest normalized peripheral clonal expansion, especially among CD8+ T cells. After ivuxolimab, more expanded clones were found on average in CD8+ T cells than in CD4+ T cells. The antigen specificity of the peripheral T cells that underwent clonal expansion was not determined. Low levels of normalized T-cell clonal expansion were also seen in some patients who did not respond.

CDR1 and CDR2 are drawn from the germline V gene (reference sequence): SGHKS, YYEKEE. The CDR3, from cysteine to phenylalanine, totals 15 residues. The retained sequence is limited to the CDR3, 45 bases, with the frame set at the first base. V ends up 0 bases short and J 8 bases short, with an unmatched junction base count of 5. This TCR was sampled from an adult with an advanced solid tumor such as melanoma, head and neck, liver or kidney cancer. The sequencing used CD4+ or CD8+ T cells sorted from blood, collected in a trial of the OX40 agonist ivuxolimab. The chain joins TRBV5-5 to TRBJ2-1; the central 10 bases match TRBD1. The encoded CDR3 is CASSLADRGMYEQFF. The nucleotide sequence is given as TGTGCCAGCAGCTTGGCGGACAGGGGGATGTATGAGCAGTTCTTC.